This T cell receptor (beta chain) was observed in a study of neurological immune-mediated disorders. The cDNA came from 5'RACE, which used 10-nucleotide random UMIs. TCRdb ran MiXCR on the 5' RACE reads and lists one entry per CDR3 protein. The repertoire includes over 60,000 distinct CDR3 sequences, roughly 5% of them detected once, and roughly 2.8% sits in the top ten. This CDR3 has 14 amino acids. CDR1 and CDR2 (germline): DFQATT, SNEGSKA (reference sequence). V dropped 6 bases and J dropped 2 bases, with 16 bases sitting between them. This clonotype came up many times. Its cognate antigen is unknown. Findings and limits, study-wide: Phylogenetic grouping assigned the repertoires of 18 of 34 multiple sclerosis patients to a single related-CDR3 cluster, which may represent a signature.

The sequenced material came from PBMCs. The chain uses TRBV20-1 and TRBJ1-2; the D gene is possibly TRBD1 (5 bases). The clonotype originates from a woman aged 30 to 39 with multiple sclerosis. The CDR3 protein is CSAGPLRGNYGYTF. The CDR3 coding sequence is TGCAGTGCGGGGCCCTTAAGGGGAAACTATGGCTACACCTTC.